This T cell receptor (beta chain) emerged from a study of T cells after yellow fever vaccination (dated by TCRdb to about 2019). Regarding the research as a whole: The SMART-Seq v4 Ultra Low Input RNA kit was used to prepare libraries from fractions with low cell numbers. Two healthy male donors, one aged 18 to 30 and one aged 30 to 40 years, were included in the cohort. Blood samples were taken at several timepoints before and after primary and secondary immunization, and bulk PBMC replicates and cell subsets were isolated. To track T-cell clones before and after primary and booster YFV17D yellow fever vaccination, bulk TCR alpha and beta repertoires were sequenced longitudinally. Study-wide conclusions, independent of this receptor: FACS-sorted repertoires could contain abundant contaminating clonotypes from the bulk population, so computational filtering was required. Compared with the primary T-cell response, the secondary T-cell response was faster but weaker, reaching its peak on day 5 rather than on day 15. Most clones expanded after primary vaccination were re-detected after the booster (96% of CD4 and roughly 87% of CD8), suggesting broad memory maintenance. Only a couple of donors were included in the study, so the extent to which the findings can be generalized is limited. A small share of clonotypes occurred in both CD4 and CD8 compartments, likely arising from convergent recombination.

The treatment or condition label for this specimen denotes: live attenuated yellow fever vaccine strain. At each blood-draw timepoint, two biological replicates of bulk PBMCs were obtained. PBMCs were isolated from peripheral blood using a standard Ficoll-Paque protocol. TriZol was used to extract RNA from bulk PBMCs, CD4 and CD8 fractions, and dextramer-positive and dextramer-negative fractions. This clonotype was detected only a few times. The specificity of this receptor is unknown. Base quality data are lacking; no much larger clone is found one base away. CDR1 and CDR2, looked up from the germline V gene (reference sequence), are DFQATT and SNEGSKA. A distance of 18 bases separates the germline ends of V and J, which lose 6 bases and 0 bases respectively. The CDR3 measures 16 amino acids from cysteine to phenylalanine. The entry retains the CDR3 DNA only, 48 bases that are in frame from base 1.

The sequencer was an Illumina NovaSeq 6000. Synthesis of TCR cDNA relied on 5'RACE template switching, a step that introduced a universal primer site along with unique molecular identifiers. Priming for cDNA synthesis came from both the TCR alpha and TCR beta constant segments. Libraries were amplified in two PCR steps, with sample barcodes and sequencing adapters added in the second step. Sequencing of the libraries was done on either Illumina HiSeq 2500 (2x100 bp) or NovaSeq (2x150 bp). From the authors' description of their analysis: MIGEC was used to demultiplex reads and collapse the reads into UMI consensus sequences, and MiXCR was used for V(D)J alignment. Clonotypes responding to the vaccine were identified with edgeR on replicate PBMC samples, with the criteria of FDR below 0.01 and a log2 fold change above 5 up to day 15. Each bulk clonotype received a CD4 or CD8 identity based on whether the sequenced CD4 or CD8 repertoire contained that clonotype at higher abundance. In-frame beta chains were kept once TCRdb had trimmed the public reads at Q25 with fastp and called clones with MiXCR. CDR3 protein duplicates are merged, each entry listing the most common genes and DNA. It is TCRdb's table, rather than the study itself, that gives the V and J calls and clone size. Here the sample has under 500,000 distinct CDR3 sequences; approximately 18% occur a single time. Clones ranked in the top ten supply 15% to 20% of the sample.

The chain was built from TRBV20-1 and TRBJ2-1; D gene: possibly TRBD2, on 6 matching bases. This TCR was sampled from a man aged 18 to 29 who received the YFV17D yellow fever vaccine. Sequences were derived from PBMCs, sampled before the yellow fever booster vaccination. The CDR3 region has the sequence CSAPWDLQRSYNEQFF. The DNA reads TGCAGTGCGCCCTGGGACTTACAGCGCTCCTACAATGAGCAGTTCTTC.